The next 30 T cell receptor beta chains were all read from a single sample in a study of technical replicates of blood from several donors. Some clones are missing from TCRdb's copy, which holds only in-frame ones; the method was immunoSEQ multiplex PCR. Of roughly 79,000 clones in the sample, roughly 93% were seen once. Source material: T cells isolated from PBMCs. Receptors originate from a human donor in good health.

This clone has only one observation. Here the CDR3 reads CASRSDRATNEKLFF. CDR3 nucleotides: TGCGCCAGCAGGAGTGACAGGGCAACTAATGAAAAACTGTTTTTT. The chain has TRBV4-1 and TRBJ1-4, with 7 positions matching TRBD1. The CDR3 has 15 residues. Germline CDR1 is MGHRA and CDR2 is YSYEKL. V lost 6 bases to trimming and J lost 0 bases; unmatched junction nucleotides: 4.

This rearrangement joins TRBV2 to TRBJ2-3, with 7 bases matching TRBD1. The CDR3 is 16 residues long. J lost 0 bases, V lost 2 bases, and 5 bases had no gene match. Germline CDR1 reads SNHLY; CDR2 reads FYNNEI. CDR3 in DNA: TGTGCCAGCAGTGAATTACGGACAGGAAGCACAGATACGCAGTATTTT. It yields the protein CASSELRTGSTDTQYF.

This chain joins TRBV19 and TRBJ2-7; 11 bases are a match to TRBD1. Germline loops: CDR1 LNHDA, CDR2 SQIVND (reference sequence). The CDR3 is made up of 16 amino acids. V trimming: 5 bases; J trimming: 6 bases; junction bases outside the gene matches: 12. The CDR3 region is CASSPDRGRMSPEQYF. CDR3 sequence (DNA): TGTGCCAGTAGTCCGGACAGGGGGCGAATGTCGCCCGAGCAGTACTTC.

This chain links TRBV28 with TRBJ1-3; D is uncertain. Germline loops: CDR1 MDHEN, CDR2 SYDVKM. V lost 6 bases, J lost 0 bases, and 9 bases lay in between. The CDR3 has 14 amino acids. DNA of the CDR3: TGTGCCAGCAGATCTGTCAGCTCTGGAAACACCATATATTTT. Encoded protein: CASRSVSSGNTIYF.

The genes are TRBV11-3 and TRBJ2-2, with D possibly being TRBD1 (6 bases). Trimming took off 5 bases at V and 8 bases at J, with 18 bases between the two ends. CDR1 SGHNT and CDR2 YENEEA come from the germline V gene. This CDR3 comprises 15 residues. The CDR3 nucleotides read TGTGCCAGCAGCCCTCAGACGTTGCAGGGGGGGGAGCTGTTTTTT. This gives the protein CASSPQTLQGGELFF.

J is TRBJ1-3 and V is TRBV10-2, with D tentatively TRBD1 (6 bases). Germline V gene data show CDR1 as WSHSY and CDR2 as SAAADI. V lost 5 bases and J 4 bases, leaving 9 bases between the germline ends. The CDR3 is 13 residues long. CDR3 bases: TGCGCCAGCAGTACAGGGTACGGAAACACCATATATTTT. This codes for CASSTGYGNTIYF.

This clone has a single count. The CDR3 bases are TGTGCTAGTGGTTTGGTACCTAGGACAACTGGCTACACCTTC. It codes for CASGLVPRTTGYTF. The chain links TRBV12-5 to TRBJ1-2, with D perhaps TRBD1 (5 bases). This CDR3 spans 14 amino acids. V dropped 0 bases and J dropped 7 bases, with 12 bases sitting between them. Germline CDR1 and CDR2: LGHNT and FRNRAP. Complete variable domain (other parts from reference TRBV12-5 and TRBJ1-2): DARVTQTPRHKVTEMGQEVTMRCQPILGHNTVFWYRQTMMQGLELLAYFRNRAPLDDSGMPKDRFSAEMPDATLATLKIQPSEPRDSAVYFCASGLVPRTTGYTFGSGTRLTVV.

The rearrangement joins TRBV6-5 to TRBJ2-3; 8 positions agree with TRBD1. Germline CDR1 MNHEY, CDR2 SVGAGI. V was clipped by 6 bases and J by 5 bases; unmatched bases: 7. The CDR3 runs to 14 residues. In DNA, the CDR3 is TGTGCCAGCAGCGACAGGGGAGGAGAAGATACGCAGTATTTT. Translating gives CASSDRGGEDTQYF.

The chain has TRBV11-2 and TRBJ2-3; 7 bases map to TRBD2. This CDR3 contains 14 residues. The junction had 2 bases not matched to a gene; V was cut back by 1 base and J by 4 bases. The germline gives CDR1 SGHAT, CDR2 FQNNGV. CDR3 sequence (DNA): TGTGCCAGCAGCTTAGCGGGAGGATCAGATACGCAGTATTTT. It codes for CASSLAGGSDTQYF.

The genes are TRBV13 and TRBJ1-2, with a weak D call TRBD1 (6 bases). V was trimmed by 4 bases and J by 3 bases, leaving 18 bases between them. There are 16 residues in the CDR3. Germline V gene lookup returns CDR1 PRHDT and CDR2 FYEKMQ (reference sequence). CDR3 amino acids: CASSSWYRVSDYGYTF. CDR3 sequence (DNA): TGTGCCAGCAGCTCGTGGTACAGGGTCTCAGACTATGGCTACACCTTC.

The chain couples TRBV5-6 to TRBJ1-4; 8 nucleotides match TRBD1. This CDR3 is built from 14 residues. Per the germline V gene, CDR1 is SGHDT and CDR2 is YYEEEE. V was clipped by 4 bases and J by 5 bases; unmatched bases: 4. CDR3 protein: CASSPGQGNEKLFF. For the CDR3, the DNA is TGTGCCAGCAGCCCTGGACAGGGAAATGAAAAACTGTTTTTT.

This rearrangement joins TRBV7-3 to TRBJ2-1; tentative D call: TRBD1 (5 bases). V was pared by 5 bases and J by 2 bases, with 13 bases between. Germline CDR1 SGHTA, CDR2 FQGTGA. The CDR3 loop spans 15 amino acids. As DNA, the CDR3 is TGTGCCAGCAGCCAAACAGGTACGCCCTACAATGAGCAGTTCTTC. It encodes CASSQTGTPYNEQFF.

This chain joins TRBV5-4 and TRBJ1-3, with D possibly being TRBD1 (5 bases). Trimming took off 5 bases at V and 0 bases at J, with 9 bases between the two ends. The CDR3 spans 14 residues. Looked up from germline, CDR1 is SGHNT and CDR2 is YYREEE (reference sequence). This chain's CDR3 is CASRQDLSGNTIYF. CDR3 coding DNA: TGTGCCAGCAGACAGGATCTCTCTGGAAACACCATATATTTT. Combining the CDR3 with reference TRBV5-4 and TRBJ1-3 gives the whole variable domain ETGVTQSPTHLIKTRGQQVTLRCSSQSGHNTVSWYQQALGQGPQFIFQYYREEENGRGNFPPRFSGLQFPNYSSELNVNALELDDSALYLCASRQDLSGNTIYFGEGSWLTVV.

The chain recombines TRBV5-4 with TRBJ2-3; the match to TRBD2 covers 11 bases. Germline trimming cut 4 bases from V and 4 bases from J; bases unmatched to any gene: 5. This CDR3 is 15 amino acids long. Germline-derived CDR1 and CDR2 are SGHNT and YYREEE (reference sequence). The CDR3 nucleotides read TGTGCCAGCAGCCCCACTAGCGGGAGCCCAGATACGCAGTATTTT. Amino acid sequence: CASSPTSGSPDTQYF.

The V and J genes are TRBV10-1 and TRBJ1-1; D remains unclear. Trimming cost V 5 bases and J 8 bases, with 6 bases left between them. CDR3 size: 10 residues. CDR1 and CDR2 (germline): WNHNN, SYGVQD (reference sequence). The CDR3 DNA is TGCGCCAGCAGTCACGGGGAAGCTTTCTTT. It specifies CASSHGEAFF.

The rearrangement uses TRBV4-3 and TRBJ2-1, with D uncertain. V lost 0 bases, J lost 4 bases, and 7 bases lay in between. There are 14 residues in the CDR3. The germline gives CDR1 LGHNA, CDR2 YSLEER. CDR3 region: CASSQEGGYNEQFF. The CDR3 DNA is TGCGCCAGCAGCCAAGAAGGCGGTTACAATGAGCAGTTCTTC.

The chain recombines TRBV11-2 with TRBJ1-2; D unresolved. Germline CDR1 is SGHAT and CDR2 is FQNNGV. This CDR3 is 14 amino acids long. Trimming removed 0 bases from V and 1 base from J, with 6 bases in between. For the CDR3, the DNA is TGTGCCAGCAGCTTAGATTACAATAACTATGGCTACACCTTC. This sequence encodes CASSLDYNNYGYTF.

V gene TRBV15 combines with J gene TRBJ2-7, with a tentative D call TRBD1 (5 bases). This CDR3 has 13 residues. V was shortened by 5 bases and J by 6 bases, with 14 bases between the two germline ends. The germline V gene encodes CDR1 LNHNV and CDR2 YYDKDF (reference sequence). The CDR3 loop reads CATSRRQSGEQYF. CDR3 coding DNA: TGTGCCACCAGCCGAAGACAGAGTGGCGAGCAGTACTTC.

The chain uses TRBV29-1 and TRBJ2-5, with a possible D match to TRBD1 (5 bases). This CDR3 region has 12 residues. The germline V and J ends were trimmed by 5 bases and 0 bases, with 7 bases remaining between them. CDR1 is SQVTM, CDR2 ANQGSEA, per germline. CDR3 region: CSVRQYQETQYF. In DNA, the CDR3 is TGCAGCGTTCGACAGTACCAAGAGACCCAGTACTTC.

This chain uses TRBV15 with TRBJ2-5, with TRBD1 matching over 9 bases. J lost 1 base, V lost 3 bases, and 0 bases had no gene match. The germline V gene encodes CDR1 LNHNV and CDR2 YYDKDF (reference sequence). This CDR3 has 14 amino acids. The CDR3 DNA sequence: TGTGCCACCAGCAGGGACAGGGGCCAAGAGACCCAGTACTTC. It encodes CATSRDRGQETQYF. Together with reference TRBV15 and TRBJ2-5, the CDR3 gives the full variable domain: DAMVIQNPRYQVTQFGKPVTLSCSQTLNHNVMYWYQQKSSQAPKLLFHYYDKDFNNEADTPDNFQSRRPNTSFCFLDIRSPGLGDTAMYLCATSRDRGQETQYFGPGTRLLVL.

The chain uses TRBV7-8 and TRBJ1-1; 9 positions agree with TRBD1. The CDR3 length is 14 residues. J lost 4 bases, V lost 5 bases, and 5 bases had no gene match. Germline CDR1 is SGHVS and CDR2 is FQNEAQ. The CDR3: CASSQGTGSTEAFF. Written as DNA, the CDR3 is TGTGCCAGCAGCCAGGGGACAGGGTCCACTGAAGCTTTCTTT. Full variable domain (remainder filled in from reference TRBV7-8 and TRBJ1-1): GAGVSQSPRYKVAKRGQDVALRCDPISGHVSLFWYQQALGQGPEFLTYFQNEAQLDKSGLPSDRFFAERPEGSVSTLKIQRTQQEDSAVYLCASSQGTGSTEAFFGQGTRLTVV.

The chain has TRBV13 and TRBJ2-7, with 12 bases identical to TRBD2. CDR3 length: 15 residues. Germline CDR1 and CDR2: PRHDT and FYEKMQ (reference sequence). J lost 5 bases, V lost 1 base, and 3 bases had no gene match. The CDR3 nucleotides are TGTGCCAGCAGCTTAGAGGCTAGCGGGAGGGACGAGCAGTACTTC. Its translation is CASSLEASGRDEQYF.

The rearrangement links TRBV29-1 to TRBJ1-2; 7 bases are a match to TRBD1. Germline V gene sequence: CDR1 SQVTM, CDR2 ANQGSEA. This CDR3 region has 14 residues. The trim removed 8 bases at V and 2 bases at J, leaving 11 bases unmatched. The CDR3 coding sequence is TGCAGCACAGCGCCCGGGACAGCAAACTATGGCTACACCTTC. The encoded protein is CSTAPGTANYGYTF.

The chain has TRBV21-1 and TRBJ1-2; TRBD1 was called by the table and not checked on the DNA. TRBV21-1 is recorded as a pseudogene. The CDR3 spans 15 residues. Written as DNA, the CDR3 is TGTGCCAGCAGCTTAAAAGATCGTTTCAGCTATGGCTACACCTTC. Its protein product is CASSLKDRFSYGYTF.

This chain uses TRBV28 with TRBJ1-2; 8 bases map to TRBD1. Trimming took 4 bases from V and 3 from J; bases not matched to a gene: 7. This CDR3 contains 15 residues. Looked up from germline, CDR1 is MDHEN and CDR2 is SYDVKM. CDR3 protein: CASSSLGQGDYGYTF. CDR3 sequence (DNA): TGTGCCAGCAGTTCCCTCGGACAGGGAGACTATGGCTACACCTTC.

The genes are TRBV11-2 and TRBJ1-1; D gene unclear. The CDR3 extends over 12 amino acids. The V gene lost 5 bases and the J gene lost 7 bases, with 11 bases spanning the gap. CDR1 and CDR2 (germline): SGHAT, FQNNGV. CDR3 nucleotide sequence: TGTGCCAGCAGCCTCGCGGGTATTGAAGCTTTCTTT. This translates into CASSLAGIEAFF.

CDR3 bases: TGTGCCAGCAGCGTAGCTGCAGCGGGAGCGTCCTACGAGCAGTACTTC. The encoded protein is CASSVAAAGASYEQYF. The chain combines TRBV9 with TRBJ2-7; 8 positions match TRBD2. The V segment lost 0 bases and the J segment 1 base; nucleotides outside the gene matches: 6. CDR1 is SGDLS and CDR2 is YYNGEE in the germline V gene. The CDR3 has 16 amino acids.

This sequence joins TRBV4-1 and TRBJ2-2; a possible D gene is TRBD2 (6 bases). The germline V gene encodes CDR1 MGHRA and CDR2 YSYEKL. The CDR3 extends over 17 amino acids. V was shortened by 4 bases and J by 0 bases, with 15 bases between the two germline ends. The CDR3 region is CASSRGPPGANTGELFF. As DNA, the CDR3 is TGCGCCAGCAGCCGTGGCCCCCCGGGGGCGAACACCGGGGAGCTGTTTTTT.

The genes are TRBV10-3 and TRBJ2-3, with D possibly being TRBD1 (6 bases). The CDR3 totals 12 residues. In germline, CDR1 is ENHRY, CDR2 SYGVKD. Between the trimmed V and J ends, which lost 11 bases and 0 bases, there was a span of 9 bases. In DNA form, the CDR3 reads TGTGCCGGCGGACAGAGCACAGATACGCAGTATTTT. Residues: CAGGQSTDTQYF.

J is TRBJ2-2 and V is TRBV7-2; maybe TRBD2 (6 bases). The CDR3 length is 14 residues. CDR1 and CDR2 from the germline V gene are SGHTA and FQGNSA. V gave up 5 bases and J gave up 4 bases, with 11 bases separating them. For the CDR3, the DNA is TGTGCCAGCAGCAGGCGGGACCTCACCGGGGAGCTGTTTTTT. Translated, it gives CASSRRDLTGELFF.